This record looks at one T cell receptor (beta chain) sequence and its context. Its specificity is unknown. The source of the sample is a study of cytomegalovirus exposure and HLA in healthy donors. In the study overall: Of over 350 genotyped donors, roughly 80% grouped in the Caucasian-associated ancestry cluster.

The germline V and J ends were trimmed by 5 bases and 4 bases, with 9 bases remaining between them. The germline CDR1 and CDR2 sequences are SNHLY and FYNNEI. The CDR3 contains 13 residues. Study outcomes and limitations: TCR beta chains numbering some 160 were designated cytomegalovirus-associated. The study had only CMV serostatus as immune exposure information.

With 60 Vbeta and 13 Jbeta primers, the PCR was carried out. Produced via immunoSEQ multiplex PCR; TCRdb's table is partial and in-frame only. The data hold under 200,000 clones, with roughly 82% observed a single time. This chain links TRBV2 with TRBJ1-5, with a possible D match to TRBD1 (5 bases). This TCR came from a woman in her forties or fifties in good health and CMV-seropositive. Sequenced material: PBMCs. The CDR3 DNA reads as TGTGCCAGCAGTCAACAGGAGAATCAGCCCCAGCATTTT. This translates into CASSQQENQPQHF.